There are many counts of the clone carrying this T cell receptor beta chain. The antigen remains undetermined. The sample belongs to a study of T cell repertoires in cytomegalovirus infection. Study in general: Indicated by public TCR beta signatures were CMV infection and matching HLA type.

V lost 7 bases and J lost 7, with 16 bases in between. The CDR3 runs 13 residues. Germline V CDR1 and CDR2: SQVTM, ANQGSEA. MiXCR, run by TCRdb on the reads, gives a single entry per CDR3 protein. The table has 200,000 to 300,000 distinct CDR3 sequences, roughly 9% seen once. General observations from the study: Carriers of CMV plus the relevant HLA were identified by cumulative public TCR beta family frequency. The ex vivo response showed dominance by HLA-C-restricted CMV-specific TCR beta clonotypes.

Sequences were obtained from PBMCs. The TCR sequence derives from a human donor in good health (CMV status not recorded). Some clones in this sample may be carry-over from other donors' samples. The chain has TRBV29-1 and TRBJ1-4, with D maybe TRBD1 (5 bases). CDR3 DNA: TGCAGCGCCGCAGGGAGAGGCGGTGAAAAACTGTTTTTT. Amino acids: CSAAGRGGEKLFF.